The 25 T cell receptor beta chains given below trace back to one sample, sequenced in a study of radiotherapy plus CTLA-4 blockade in lung cancer. TCRdb's table, derived via immunoSEQ multiplex PCR, lists solely in-frame clones and lacks some. This table has about 87,000 clones, approximately 86% appearing once. The sample in question was peripheral blood, obtained from a patient treated with radiotherapy plus ipilimumab. The receptors come from a human donor with non-small cell lung cancer that progressed on radiotherapy plus ipilimumab.

This sequence joins TRBV27 and TRBJ2-3; TRBD2 is a possible D gene (6 bases). Per germline, CDR1 MNHEY and CDR2 SMNVEV (reference sequence). The germline V and J ends were trimmed by 4 bases and 2 bases, with 22 bases remaining between them. The length of the CDR3 is 18 residues. For the CDR3, the DNA is TGTGCCAGCAGTTCCCAGGGAGGAGACTCGACATTCACAGATACGCAGTATTTT. Its protein product is CASSSQGGDSTFTDTQYF.

The chain has TRBV7-3 and TRBJ2-5, with TRBD2 identical over 7 bases. The CDR3 contains 16 residues. V lost 2 bases and J lost 0; bases outside the gene matches: 6. The germline gives CDR1 SGHTA, CDR2 FQGTGA. The chain's CDR3 is CASSLLGGTDQETQYF. The CDR3, as DNA: TGTGCCAGCAGCTTATTGGGAGGGACTGACCAAGAGACCCAGTACTTC.

This clone was observed a single time. J is TRBJ2-1 and V is TRBV7-9; unclear D gene. The germline V and J ends were trimmed by 4 bases and 6 bases, with 10 bases remaining between them. This CDR3 is built from 13 residues. Germline-derived CDR1 and CDR2 are SEHNR and FQNEAQ (reference sequence). CDR3 coding DNA: TGTGCCAGCAGCTCCCAGTCGGCCAATGAGCAGTTCTTC. It translates to CASSSQSANEQFF. Full variable domain (rest looked up from reference TRBV7-9 and TRBJ2-1): DTGVSQNPRHKITKRGQNVTFRCDPISEHNRLYWYRQTLGQGPEFLTYFQNEAQLEKSRLLSDRFSAERPKGSFSTLEIQRTEQGDSAMYLCASSSQSANEQFFGPGTRLTVL.

As concerns this clone: The sample has other DNA sequences that encode this CDR3 too. The V and J genes are TRBV18 and TRBJ2-7, with D uncertain. Between the trimmed V and J ends, which lost 1 base and 5 bases, there was a span of 6 bases. From germline, CDR1 is KGHSH and CDR2 LQKENI. The CDR3 length is 12 residues. CDR3 bases: TGTGCCAGCTCACCACAAGCCCACGAGCAGTACTTC. Its protein product is CASSPQAHEQYF.

By frequency in the sample, this clone is medium-sized. The chain couples TRBV10-2 to TRBJ1-1; 10 positions agree with TRBD1. With V trimmed by 7 bases and J by 5 bases, 10 bases remained unmatched. CDR3 length: 15 amino acids. Per the germline V gene, CDR1 is WSHSY and CDR2 is SAAADI. Here the CDR3 DNA reads TGCGCCAGCAATCGCCCGGGACAGGGGTGGACTGAAGCTTTCTTT. This codes for CASNRPGQGWTEAFF.

The chain employs TRBV19 and TRBJ2-1; D perhaps matches TRBD1 (6 bases). The CDR3 is 14 residues long. V lost 5 bases and J lost 1, with 9 bases in between. From germline, CDR1 is LNHDA and CDR2 SQIVND (reference sequence). CDR3 in DNA: TGTGCCAGTAGTCCAGGGGCTTCCTACAATGAGCAGTTCTTC. Protein sequence: CASSPGASYNEQFF.

The genes are TRBV19 and TRBJ1-4; TRBD1 matches 10 bases. The CDR3 is 16 amino acids. V lost 5 bases and J lost 8; bases outside the gene matches: 11. The V gene's germline CDR1 is LNHDA and CDR2 SQIVND (reference sequence). The CDR3 loop is CASSRDRGRTGEKLFF. The CDR3, as DNA: TGTGCCAGTAGTCGGGACAGGGGCCGCACCGGCGAAAAACTGTTTTTT.

V is TRBV11-3 and J is TRBJ2-7; D is undetermined. The CDR3 has 14 amino acids. CDR1 is SGHNT, CDR2 YENEEA, per germline. The V and J ends lost 1 base and 7 bases respectively, with 14 bases between them. CDR3 protein: CASSLVGGLGEQYF. The CDR3 DNA is TGTGCCAGCAGCTTAGTAGGTGGCCTCGGGGAGCAGTACTTC.

J is TRBJ2-1 and V is TRBV6-6; 15 bases fit TRBD2. V shed 5 bases, J shed 10 bases, and the junction held 3 bases outside the gene matches. CDR1 is MNHNY, CDR2 SVGAGI, per germline (reference sequence). The CDR3 has 14 residues. In DNA form, the CDR3 reads TGTGCCAGCAGTACGGGACTAGCGGGAGGAGAGCAGTTCTTC. Translation: CASSTGLAGGEQFF.

This clone was found a few times. CDR3 coding DNA: TGTGCCAGCAGCTTAGATGGGGTTGCAGTTGCCTACGAGCAGTACTTC. Protein product: CASSLDGVAVAYEQYF. This chain joins TRBV11-3 and TRBJ2-7; D remains unclear. V shed 0 bases and J shed 2 bases, with 14 bases lying between them. Germline V lookup: CDR1 SGHNT, CDR2 YENEEA. The CDR3 is made up of 16 amino acids.

The chain has TRBV27 and TRBJ1-2; 9 bases align to TRBD1. V gave up 4 bases and J gave up 1 base; unmatched junction bases: 4. The CDR3 covers 15 residues. Germline lookup yields CDR1 MNHEY and CDR2 SMNVEV (reference sequence). As DNA, the CDR3 is TGTGCCAGCAGTTCGTGGACAGGGGTTAACTATGGCTACACCTTC. As protein: CASSSWTGVNYGYTF.

This clone was found a few times. The gene calls are TRBV19 and TRBJ1-5; possible D gene TRBD1, 5 bases. The CDR3 is 12 amino acids. The V end lost 6 bases, the J end lost 11 bases, and 14 bases lay between the germline ends. CDR1 is LNHDA and CDR2 is SQIVND in the germline V gene (reference sequence). The CDR3 here is CASRQFGGTQHF. The CDR3 DNA sequence: TGTGCCAGTAGGCAGTTCGGGGGAACCCAGCATTTT.

The chain links TRBV18 to TRBJ2-5, with D unresolved. The DNA end is a closer match to TRBJ2-7, so the J assignment may be wrong. Germline assignment: CDR1 KGHSH and CDR2 LQKENI. This CDR3 contains 16 residues. CDR3 nucleotide sequence: TGTGCCAGCTCACTTCCAAGTCGGGTCGTCATCGGCGAGCAGTACTTC. Translated, it gives CASSLPSRVVIGEQYF.

This rearrangement joins TRBV7-2 to TRBJ1-5; 12 nucleotides match TRBD1. Per the germline V gene, CDR1 is SGHTA and CDR2 is FQGNSA. This CDR3 has 17 residues. V lost 6 bases and J lost 6; bases outside the gene matches: 12. For the CDR3, the DNA is TGTGCCAGCAGTCTTAGGGGACAGGGGGCAGTCGGTCAGCCCCAGCATTTT. Translated, it gives CASSLRGQGAVGQPQHF.

V and J are TRBV19 and TRBJ2-3; maybe TRBD2 (7 bases). Germline CDR1 is LNHDA and CDR2 is SQIVND (reference sequence). The CDR3 runs to 16 residues. The V end was cut by 7 bases, the J end by 1 base, with 18 bases between. The CDR3 bases are TGTGCCAGTATCCCCCGGGGGGCAGGGGGCACAGATACGCAGTATTTT. It specifies CASIPRGAGGTDTQYF.

There are a few counts of this clone. The chain recombines TRBV30 with TRBJ2-5; 8 nucleotides agree with TRBD1. This CDR3 is 12 amino acids long. After removal of 5 bases from V and 5 bases from J, the junction contained 4 bases not matched to a gene. Germline V gene lookup returns CDR1 GTSNPN and CDR2 SVGIG (reference sequence). CDR3 sequence (DNA): TGTGCCTGGGGCAGGGGGCGGGAGACCCAGTACTTC. It encodes CAWGRGRETQYF.

The V call is TRBV6-4, the J call TRBJ2-3; 12 positions match TRBD1. V lost 7 bases to trimming and J lost 4 bases; unmatched junction nucleotides: 9. Germline values: CDR1 MRHNA, CDR2 SNTAGT. This CDR3 comprises 16 residues. The CDR3 region is CASNKPGQGAADTQYF. CDR3 in DNA: TGTGCCAGCAACAAACCGGGACAGGGGGCGGCAGATACGCAGTATTTT.

The chain carries TRBV5-1 and TRBJ2-3; TRBD2 is a possible D gene (6 bases). CDR3 size: 11 residues. Trimming removed 7 bases at V and 4 bases at J, with 7 bases between. CDR1 and CDR2 (germline): SGHRS, YFSETQ. The chain's CDR3 is CASWGADTQYF. CDR3 DNA sequence: TGCGCCAGCTGGGGGGCAGATACGCAGTATTTT.

The count of this clone is one. The V gene is TRBV7-2, the J gene TRBJ1-2; no clear D. Germline-derived CDR1 and CDR2 are SGHTA and FQGNSA. The CDR3 length is 16 residues. Trimming shortened V by 5 bases and J by 3 bases, and 19 bases separated the two germline ends. The CDR3 sequence: CASSDGLHRRDYGYTF. The CDR3 coding sequence is TGTGCCAGCAGCGACGGACTCCACCGTCGAGACTATGGCTACACCTTC. Combining the CDR3 with reference TRBV7-2 and TRBJ1-2 gives the whole variable domain GAGVSQSPSNKVTEKGKDVELRCDPISGHTALYWYRQSLGQGLEFLIYFQGNSAPDKSGLPSDRFSAERTGGSVSTLTIQRTQQEDSAVYLCASSDGLHRRDYGYTFGSGTRLTVV.

This chain joins TRBV5-6 and TRBJ2-5; 10 nucleotides match TRBD1. Germline trimming cut 4 bases from V and 6 bases from J; bases unmatched to any gene: 6. The CDR3 is 14 amino acids. From germline, CDR1 is SGHDT and CDR2 YYEEEE. The CDR3 nucleotides read TGTGCCAGCAGCGATGGACAGGGGGGACAGACCCAGTACTTC. Amino acids: CASSDGQGGQTQYF.

This chain connects TRBV7-9 to TRBJ1-2; possible D gene TRBD1, 5 bases. Trimming took off 11 bases at V and 5 bases at J, with 12 bases between the two ends. Per the germline V gene, CDR1 is SEHNR and CDR2 is FQNEAQ (reference sequence). The CDR3 is made up of 11 amino acids. The CDR3 loop reads CAVGGWYGYTF. CDR3 DNA sequence: TGTGCCGTCGGGGGGTGGTATGGCTACACCTTC.

This clone has only a few counts. The rearrangement joins TRBV12-5 to TRBJ1-1; perhaps TRBD1 as D (6 bases). The CDR3 is 14 residues long. Germline V CDR1 and CDR2: LGHNT, FRNRAP. Trimming removed 5 bases from V and 1 base from J, with 11 bases in between. CDR3 region: CASGPGQWNTEAFF. CDR3 nucleotide sequence: TGTGCTAGTGGTCCAGGACAGTGGAACACTGAAGCTTTCTTT.

This rearrangement joins TRBV5-1 to TRBJ2-7; D gene unclear. The CDR3 consists of 14 residues. Germline V lookup: CDR1 SGHRS, CDR2 YFSETQ. V was shortened by 0 bases and J by 6 bases, with 13 bases between the two germline ends. For the CDR3, the DNA is TGCGCCAGCAGCTTGGCTGACCTCCGGTCCGAGCAGTACTTC. It codes for CASSLADLRSEQYF. Combining the CDR3 with reference TRBV5-1 and TRBJ2-7 gives the whole variable domain KAGVTQTPRYLIKTRGQQVTLSCSPISGHRSVSWYQQTPGQGLQFLFEYFSETQRNKGNFPGRFSGRQFSNSRSEMNVSTLELGDSALYLCASSLADLRSEQYFGPGTRLTVT.

The chain recombines TRBV7-8 with TRBJ1-5; D perhaps matches TRBD1 (6 bases). Germline-derived CDR1 and CDR2 are SGHVS and FQNEAQ. This CDR3 comprises 16 residues. The ends were cut back, 8 bases at V and 3 bases at J, with 20 bases in the middle. The DNA of the CDR3 is TGTGCCAGCGGATCCTTTTTGACAGGCCCCAATCAGCCCCAGCATTTT. Amino acid sequence: CASGSFLTGPNQPQHF.

This chain joins TRBV30 and TRBJ2-3; weak D call: TRBD2 (6 bases). The CDR3 sequence is 15 residues long. Germline CDR1 GTSNPN, CDR2 SVGIG (reference sequence). Trimming took 5 bases from V and 0 from J, leaving 15 bases between them. The CDR3: CAWGLAATSTDTQYF. As DNA, the CDR3 is TGTGCCTGGGGTTTAGCGGCAACTAGCACAGATACGCAGTATTTT. Variable domain in full (rest from reference TRBV30 and TRBJ2-3): SQTIHQWPATLVQPVGSPLSLECTVEGTSNPNLYWYRQAAGRGLQLLFYSVGIGQISSEVPQNLSASRPQDRQFILSSKKLLLSDSGFYLCAWGLAATSTDTQYFGPGTRLTVL.